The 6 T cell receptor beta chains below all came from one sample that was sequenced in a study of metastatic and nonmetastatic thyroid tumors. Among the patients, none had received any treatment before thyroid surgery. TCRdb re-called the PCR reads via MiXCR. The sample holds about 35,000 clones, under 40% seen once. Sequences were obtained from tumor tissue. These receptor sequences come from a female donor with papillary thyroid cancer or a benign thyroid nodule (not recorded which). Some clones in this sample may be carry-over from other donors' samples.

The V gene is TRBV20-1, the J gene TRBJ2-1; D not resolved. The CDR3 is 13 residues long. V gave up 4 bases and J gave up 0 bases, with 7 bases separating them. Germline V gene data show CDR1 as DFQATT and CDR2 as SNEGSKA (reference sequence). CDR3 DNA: TGCAGTGCTATCGTTTCCTCCTACAATGAGCAGTTCTTC. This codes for CSAIVSSYNEQFF.

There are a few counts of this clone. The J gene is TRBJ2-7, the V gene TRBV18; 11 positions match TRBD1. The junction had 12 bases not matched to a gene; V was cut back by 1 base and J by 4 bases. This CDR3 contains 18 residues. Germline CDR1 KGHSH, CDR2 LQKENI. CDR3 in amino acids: CASSPRVPGQGGAYEQYF. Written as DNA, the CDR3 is TGTGCCAGCTCACCACGGGTACCGGGACAGGGGGGTGCTTACGAGCAGTACTTC.

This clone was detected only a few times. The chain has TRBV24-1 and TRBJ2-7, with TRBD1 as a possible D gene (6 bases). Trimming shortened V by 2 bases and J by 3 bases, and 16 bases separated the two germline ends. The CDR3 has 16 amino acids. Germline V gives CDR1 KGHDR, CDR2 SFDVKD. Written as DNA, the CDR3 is TGTGCCACCAGTGATTCCGGGGCAGGGGCCATCTACGAGCAGTACTTC. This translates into CATSDSGAGAIYEQYF.

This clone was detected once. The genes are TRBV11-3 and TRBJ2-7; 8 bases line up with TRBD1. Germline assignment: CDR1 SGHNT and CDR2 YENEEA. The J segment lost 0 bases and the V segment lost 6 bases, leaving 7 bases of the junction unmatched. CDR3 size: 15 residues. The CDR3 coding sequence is TGTGCCAGCAGTTGGCGGACAGGGAACTCCTACGAGCAGTACTTC. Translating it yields CASSWRTGNSYEQYF.

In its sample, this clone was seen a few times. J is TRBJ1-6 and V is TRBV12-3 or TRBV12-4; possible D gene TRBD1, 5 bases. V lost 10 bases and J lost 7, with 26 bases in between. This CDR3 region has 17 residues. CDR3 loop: CAILRLDRPSPNSPLHF. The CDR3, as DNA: TGTGCCATACTCAGGCTCGACAGACCTTCACCGAATTCACCCCTCCACTTT.

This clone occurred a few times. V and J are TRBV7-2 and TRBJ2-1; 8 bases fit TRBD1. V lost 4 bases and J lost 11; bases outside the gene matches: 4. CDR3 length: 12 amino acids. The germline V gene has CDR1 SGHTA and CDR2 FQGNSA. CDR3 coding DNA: TGTGCCAGCAGCTCGGGGACAGGACAGCAGTTCTTC. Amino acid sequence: CASSSGTGQQFF.